Below are 26 T cell receptor beta chains sequenced from a single sample in a study of response to subunit inactivated influenza vaccine. TCRdb re-called the RT-PCR reads with MiXCR, one entry per CDR3 protein. The sample holds about half a million distinct CDR3 sequences, less than 30% seen once. The sequences come from CD4+ T cells sorted from PBMCs, collected 4 to 6 days after vaccination. The source is a man between 45 and 60 years old who received an inactivated influenza vaccine.

V gene TRBV29-1 combines with J gene TRBJ2-1; possibly TRBD2 for D (5 bases). The V and J ends lost 2 bases and 8 bases respectively, with 13 bases between them. The CDR3 consists of 13 residues. Germline CDR1 and CDR2: SQVTM and ANQGSEA. The DNA of the CDR3 is TGCAGCGTTGAATGGCTAGCTTCGGATGAGCAGTTCTTC. As protein: CSVEWLASDEQFF.

V gene TRBV4-3 combines with J gene TRBJ1-2, with D perhaps TRBD1 (6 bases). Trimming shortened V by 0 bases and J by 5 bases, and 22 bases separated the two germline ends. The CDR3 runs to 18 residues. From germline, CDR1 is LGHNA and CDR2 YSLEER. In DNA, the CDR3 is TGCGCCAGCAGCCAAGATGGGTCAGCGTCCAGGGGCATATATGGCTACACCTTC. This translates into CASSQDGSASRGIYGYTF.

V and J are TRBV5-6 and TRBJ2-1; D may be TRBD1 (5 bases). Trimming took 4 bases from V and 9 from J, leaving 23 bases between them. The length of the CDR3 is 16 residues. CDR1 SGHDT and CDR2 YYEEEE come from the germline V gene. CDR3 in amino acids: CASSSDLAPLRGEQFF. The DNA for the CDR3 is TGTGCCAGCAGCAGCGATTTGGCCCCCCTTAGGGGTGAGCAGTTCTTC. Full variable domain (missing parts from reference TRBV5-6 and TRBJ2-1): DAGVTQSPTHLIKTRGQQVTLRCSPKSGHDTVSWYQQALGQGPQFIFQYYEEEERQRGNFPDRFSGHQFPNYSSELNVNALLLGDSALYLCASSSDLAPLRGEQFFGPGTRLTVL.

The chain has TRBV20-1 and TRBJ2-6; 10 bases are shared with TRBD2. The V gene's germline CDR1 is DFQATT and CDR2 SNEGSKA (reference sequence). The CDR3 covers 16 residues. Trimming removed 3 bases from V and 1 base from J; junction bases left unmatched: 3. CDR3 DNA sequence: TGCAGTGCTAGTCTAGCGGGAGTTTCTGGGGCCAACGTCCTGACTTTC. Encoded protein: CSASLAGVSGANVLTF.

This chain links TRBV20-1 with TRBJ2-6; a possible D gene is TRBD2 (6 bases). The CDR3 runs 17 residues. Per the germline V gene, CDR1 is DFQATT and CDR2 is SNEGSKA (reference sequence). The V end lost 5 bases, the J end lost 4 bases, and 21 bases lay between the germline ends. CDR3 loop: CSARPGVWGRGANVLTF. The CDR3 DNA is TGCAGTGCTCGACCGGGAGTCTGGGGCCGCGGGGCCAACGTCCTGACTTTC.

V gene TRBV20-1 combines with J gene TRBJ2-7; 7 positions agree with TRBD1. Losses at the gene ends were 4 bases for V and 1 base for J; bases not matched to a gene: 1. The CDR3 is 12 residues long. Germline values: CDR1 DFQATT, CDR2 SNEGSKA (reference sequence). The CDR3 coding sequence is TGCAGTGCTAAGGGACAGTCCTACGAGCAGTACTTC. This sequence encodes CSAKGQSYEQYF.

This clonotype showed up just a few times. V usage is TRBV28 and J usage is TRBJ2-2; the D is unclear. This CDR3 has 13 residues. The germline CDR1 and CDR2 sequences are MDHEN and SYDVKM. The germline V and J ends were trimmed by 3 bases and 2 bases, with 4 bases remaining between them. The CDR3 nucleotides read TGTGCCAGCAGTTTTAGCAACACCGGGGAGCTGTTTTTT. Translation: CASSFSNTGELFF.

This chain connects TRBV20-1 to TRBJ2-7, with D possibly matching TRBD2 (5 bases). Trimming took off 5 bases at V and 5 bases at J, with 22 bases between the two ends. The CDR3 is 15 residues long. Germline V gene lookup returns CDR1 DFQATT and CDR2 SNEGSKA (reference sequence). As DNA, the CDR3 is TGCAGTGCTTCAAGGGTCCCCGGGAAAATCAACGAGCAGTACTTC. Its protein is CSASRVPGKINEQYF.

This clonotype occurred a few times. The chain has TRBV28 and TRBJ2-7; TRBD2 aligns across 7 bases. The CDR3 has 17 residues. V gave up 5 bases and J gave up 0 bases; unmatched junction bases: 13. Germline loops: CDR1 MDHEN, CDR2 SYDVKM. CDR3 sequence (DNA): TGTGCCAGCAGTCCGCCGGGGGGAAGGGGACTCTCCTACGAGCAGTACTTC. Its protein product is CASSPPGGRGLSYEQYF.

The genes are TRBV4-3 and TRBJ2-1; TRBD2 matches 8 bases. Germline V gives CDR1 LGHNA, CDR2 YSLEER. The CDR3 extends over 16 amino acids. With 0 bases clipped from V and 2 bases from J, the junction kept 3 bases outside the gene matches. The CDR3 DNA is TGCGCCAGCAGCCAAGAGCTAGCGGGTACCTACAATGAGCAGTTCTTC. Translated, it gives CASSQELAGTYNEQFF.

The chain recombines TRBV12-3 or TRBV12-4 with TRBJ1-1; D ambiguous. The CDR3 has 12 amino acids. V lost 6 bases to trimming and J lost 7 bases, with 12 bases between them. The CDR3 bases are TGTGCCAGCAGCCCTGGGCGGATTGAAGCTTTCTTT. This translates into CASSPGRIEAFF.

This chain connects TRBV5-1 to TRBJ1-6; D not certain. The V end was cut by 0 bases, the J end by 5 bases, with 12 bases between. The CDR3 spans 16 residues. CDR1 and CDR2 from the germline V gene are SGHRS and YFSETQ. The CDR3 region has the DNA TGCGCCAGCAGCTTGGAATCTGCTACTAATAATTCACCCCTCCACTTT. Amino acids: CASSLESATNNSPLHF. Using reference TRBV5-1 and TRBJ1-6 for the parts outside the CDR3, the full variable domain is KAGVTQTPRYLIKTRGQQVTLSCSPISGHRSVSWYQQTPGQGLQFLFEYFSETQRNKGNFPGRFSGRQFSNSRSEMNVSTLELGDSALYLCASSLESATNNSPLHFGNGTRLTVT.

The chain joins TRBV6-2 or TRBV6-3 to TRBJ1-5; possibly TRBD1 for D (6 bases). V lost 5 bases, J lost 3 bases, and 11 bases lay in between. There are 14 residues in the CDR3. Per the germline V gene, CDR1 is MNHEY and CDR2 is SVGEGT. The CDR3 reads CASSADRYNQPQHF. Written as DNA, the CDR3 is TGTGCCAGCAGTGCGGACAGATACAATCAGCCCCAGCATTTT.

The chain recombines TRBV28 with TRBJ1-2; weak D call: TRBD1 (5 bases). CDR1 and CDR2 from the germline V gene are MDHEN and SYDVKM. The CDR3 sequence is 17 residues long. The V end was cut by 4 bases, the J end by 7 bases, with 25 bases between. Written as DNA, the CDR3 is TGTGCCAGCAGTTCCCCGGGCGGGGCTGGTGACGACCGTGGCTACACCTTC. This translates into CASSSPGGAGDDRGYTF.

This clonotype showed up just a few times. This chain connects TRBV29-1 to TRBJ2-7; 12 bases fit TRBD1. Germline lookup yields CDR1 SQVTM and CDR2 ANQGSEA. J gave up 2 bases and V 0 bases, and 2 bases lay outside the gene matches. This CDR3 is 15 amino acids long. CDR3 loop: CSVEDGTGGPYEQYF. The CDR3 nucleotides are TGCAGCGTTGAAGATGGGACAGGGGGCCCCTACGAGCAGTACTTC.

The sample holds a few counts of this clonotype. At one end, the junction sequence differs from germline, possibly due to a read error. The chain combines TRBV28 with TRBJ2-7, with no clear D. CDR1 is MDHEN and CDR2 is SYDVKM in the germline V gene. This CDR3 has 15 amino acids. CDR3 nucleotides: TGTGCCAGCAGTTTATCGGGCAGGTCCTCCTACGAGCAGTACTTT. Its translation: CASSLSGRSSYEQYF.

Only a few counts were recorded for this clonotype. The chain carries TRBV25-1 and TRBJ2-1; TRBD1 aligns across 10 bases. CDR3 length: 17 amino acids. Germline lookup yields CDR1 MGHDK and CDR2 SYGVNS. Trimming removed 4 bases from V and 1 base from J; junction bases left unmatched: 7. The CDR3 DNA reads TGTGCCAGCAGTGGGGGGGGACAGGGGAGGTCCTACAATGAGCAGTTCTTC. Translation gives CASSGGGQGRSYNEQFF.

The chain joins TRBV6-1 to TRBJ2-2; a weak D match, TRBD1 (7 bases). CDR3 length: 15 residues. Germline CDR1 reads MNHNS; CDR2 reads SASEGT. The V end was cut by 2 bases, the J end by 2 bases, with 9 bases between. The CDR3, as DNA: TGTGCCAGCAGTGAACAGGGGGGTAACACCGGGGAGCTGTTTTTT. Its translation is CASSEQGGNTGELFF.

The rearrangement uses TRBV5-5 and TRBJ2-3; 9 nucleotides match TRBD1. The junction had 5 bases not matched to a gene; V was cut back by 3 bases and J by 0 bases. Germline assignment: CDR1 SGHKS and CDR2 YYEKEE (reference sequence). CDR3 length: 16 amino acids. The CDR3 nucleotides read TGTGCCAGCAGCTCAGGACAGGGGCATAGCACAGATACGCAGTATTTT. This sequence encodes CASSSGQGHSTDTQYF.

This chain links TRBV11-2 with TRBJ1-2, with D uncertain. V was trimmed by 5 bases and J by 4 bases, leaving 11 bases between them. This CDR3 has 13 residues. In germline, CDR1 is SGHAT, CDR2 FQNNGV. The CDR3 DNA sequence: TGTGCCAGCAGCACCGCCGGCACCTATGGCTACACCTTC. Translating gives CASSTAGTYGYTF. The entire variable domain, with the rest obtained from reference TRBV11-2 and TRBJ1-2, is as follows: EAGVAQSPRYKIIEKRQSVAFWCNPISGHATLYWYQQILGQGPKLLIQFQNNGVVDDSQLPKDRFSAERLKGVDSTLKIQPAKLEDSAVYLCASSTAGTYGYTFGSGTRLTVV.

The rearrangement uses TRBV28 and TRBJ2-7; the D gene is possibly TRBD1 (5 bases). Germline CDR1 and CDR2: MDHEN and SYDVKM. The CDR3 sequence is 15 residues long. V lost 5 bases to trimming and J lost 3 bases, with 17 bases between them. CDR3 amino acids: CASSPLLTGDYEQYF. As DNA, the CDR3 is TGTGCCAGCAGTCCCCTGCTCACAGGCGACTACGAGCAGTACTTC.

This clonotype was observed many times. The chain joins TRBV29-1 to TRBJ1-1; 8 bases map to TRBD1. J gave up 1 base and V 7 bases, and 5 bases lay outside the gene matches. This CDR3 comprises 13 residues. In germline, CDR1 is SQVTM, CDR2 ANQGSEA. CDR3 sequence reads: CSARTGPNTEAFF. The CDR3 DNA sequence: TGCAGCGCCCGGACAGGGCCGAACACTGAAGCTTTCTTT.

The genes are TRBV5-4 and TRBJ2-5; TRBD2 matches at 9 bases. The V and J ends lost 2 bases and 5 bases, in that order; junction bases with no gene match: 7. This CDR3 is built from 15 residues. In germline, CDR1 is SGHNT, CDR2 YYREEE (reference sequence). CDR3 sequence: CASSLGPSGIETQYF. In DNA, the CDR3 is TGTGCCAGCAGCTTAGGGCCTAGCGGGATTGAGACCCAGTACTTC.

The table lists this clonotype with a few counts. The chain links TRBV20-1 to TRBJ2-7; TRBD1 agrees at 9 bases. Germline V gene sequence: CDR1 DFQATT, CDR2 SNEGSKA (reference sequence). V lost 4 bases to trimming and J lost 3 bases; unmatched junction nucleotides: 13. The CDR3 runs 16 residues. Here the CDR3 DNA reads TGCAGTGCTAAGAGGCCAGGACAGGGGAGTTTCTACGAGCAGTACTTC. This sequence encodes CSAKRPGQGSFYEQYF.

The chain combines TRBV6-1 with TRBJ2-4; 8 positions agree with TRBD1. The CDR3 is made up of 15 amino acids. Germline trimming cut 5 bases from V and 7 bases from J; bases unmatched to any gene: 10. Looked up from germline, CDR1 is MNHNS and CDR2 is SASEGT. DNA of the CDR3: TGTGCCAGCAGTCGGTCCTCAGGGGGCAGGAACATTCAGTACTTC. This encodes CASSRSSGGRNIQYF.

This clonotype was detected only a few times. J is TRBJ2-2 and V is TRBV4-3, with TRBD2 matching over 7 bases. From germline, CDR1 is LGHNA and CDR2 YSLEER. This CDR3 region has 14 residues. J lost 8 bases, V lost 1 base, and 4 bases had no gene match. In DNA form, the CDR3 reads TGCGCCAGCAGCCAAGGAAGCGGGACTGGGGAGCTGTTTTTT. It specifies CASSQGSGTGELFF.